This is a list of T cell receptor beta chains from one sample in a study of control samples from healthy donors and cancer patients. The assay was immunoSEQ multiplex PCR, and TCRdb's table has in-frame clones only and misses some. This sample carries 15,000 or so clones, approximately 80% of them seen once, and the ten largest clones take 17%. Sequencing was carried out using formalin-fixed, paraffin-embedded tissue. Receptors were obtained from a female donor with lung cancer. The conserved cysteine and the conserved F or W are not part of the CDR3 here.

>TRBJ1-6|TRBV27
ASSSGTYNSPLH
>TRBJ2-5|TRBV27
ASTPRLAGGGKYQETQY
>TRBJ2-1|TRBV6-2/TRBV6-3
ASRYTAGINNEQF
>TRBJ1-1|TRBV29-1
SVEDGFTEAF
>TRBJ1-2|TRBV11-3
ASSFRAGGGYT
>TRBJ1-5|TRBV6-1
ASSEVRDDQPQH
>TRBJ1-4|TRBV4-2
ASSQDQGRGTNEKLF
>TRBJ2-7|TRBV29-1
SVAVWAVSYEQY
>TRBJ1-1|TRBV7-6
ASSPTTGVPEAF
>TRBJ2-7|TRBV5-1
ASSINGGYEQY
>TRBJ2-2|TRBV5-1
ASSHRSTEGRDGELF
>TRBJ2-7|TRBV4-3
ASSHLTSGESYEQY
>TRBJ2-1|TRBV18
ASSEIQGNNEQF
>TRBJ1-1|TRBV7-2
ASRVGESNTEAF
>TRBJ1-3|TRBV10-3
AISLGSSGNTIY
>TRBJ2-1|TRBV4-3
ASSQEVRRGGSYNEQF
>TRBJ2-1|TRBV5-4
ASSLGTSGRSNYNEQF
>TRBJ1-3|TRBV19
ASRAGQAGNTIY